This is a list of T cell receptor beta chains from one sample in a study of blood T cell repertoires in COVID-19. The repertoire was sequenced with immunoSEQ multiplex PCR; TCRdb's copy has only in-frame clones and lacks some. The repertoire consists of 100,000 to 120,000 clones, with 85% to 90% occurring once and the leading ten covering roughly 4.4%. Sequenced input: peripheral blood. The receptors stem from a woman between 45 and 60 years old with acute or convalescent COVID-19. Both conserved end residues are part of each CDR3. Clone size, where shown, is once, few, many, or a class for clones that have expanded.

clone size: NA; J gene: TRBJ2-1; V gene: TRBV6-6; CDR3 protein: CASSTALASSYNEQFF
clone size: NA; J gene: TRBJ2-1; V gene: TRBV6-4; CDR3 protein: CASSARGDKDNNEQFF
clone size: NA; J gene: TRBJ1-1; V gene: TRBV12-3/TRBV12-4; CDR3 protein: CASSPGQGKAFF
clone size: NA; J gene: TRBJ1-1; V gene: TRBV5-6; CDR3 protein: CASSTPTGTGEVAFF
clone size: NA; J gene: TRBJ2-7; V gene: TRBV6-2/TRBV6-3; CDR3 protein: CASSPGAGPRYEQYF
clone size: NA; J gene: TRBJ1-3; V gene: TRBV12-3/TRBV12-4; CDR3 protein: CASSFEGLGTIYF
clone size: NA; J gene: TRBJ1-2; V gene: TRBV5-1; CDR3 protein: CASSPSRVLNGYTF
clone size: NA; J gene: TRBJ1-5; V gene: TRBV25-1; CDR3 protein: CASRQGNQPQHF
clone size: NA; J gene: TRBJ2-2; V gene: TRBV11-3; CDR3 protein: CASSLTSSWTGELFF
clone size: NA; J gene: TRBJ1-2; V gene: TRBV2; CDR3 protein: CASSDSTGFYGYTF
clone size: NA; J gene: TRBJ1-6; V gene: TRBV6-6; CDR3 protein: CASSGGGGGGSPLHF
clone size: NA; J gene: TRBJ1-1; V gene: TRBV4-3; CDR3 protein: CASRDSLNTEAFF
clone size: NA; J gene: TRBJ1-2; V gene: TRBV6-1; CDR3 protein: CASSDRYYGYTF
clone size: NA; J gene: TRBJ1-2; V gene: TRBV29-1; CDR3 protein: CSVVEGGYTF
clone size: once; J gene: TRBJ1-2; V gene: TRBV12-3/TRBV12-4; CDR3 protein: CASSLQGSGYTF
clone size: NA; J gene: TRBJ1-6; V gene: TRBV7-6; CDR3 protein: CASSPDRGHNSPLHF
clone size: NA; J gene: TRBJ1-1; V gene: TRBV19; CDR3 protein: CASRNREGNTEAFF
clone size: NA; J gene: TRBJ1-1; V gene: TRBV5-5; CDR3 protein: CASSLSTGGLTEAFF
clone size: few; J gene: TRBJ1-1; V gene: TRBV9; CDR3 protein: CASSVEGGDTEAFF
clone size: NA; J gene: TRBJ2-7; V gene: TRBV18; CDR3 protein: CASSPHSNDEQYF
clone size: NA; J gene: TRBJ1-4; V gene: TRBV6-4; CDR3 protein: CASSAKPGEKLFF
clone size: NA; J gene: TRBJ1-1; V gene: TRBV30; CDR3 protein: CAWSVPRAEAFF
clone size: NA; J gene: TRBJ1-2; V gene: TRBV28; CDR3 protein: CASSPGSANYGYTF
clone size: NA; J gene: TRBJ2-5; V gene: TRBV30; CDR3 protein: CAWSKNPSRETQYF
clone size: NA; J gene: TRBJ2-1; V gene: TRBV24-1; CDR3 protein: CATSDPTRRTGSYNEQFF
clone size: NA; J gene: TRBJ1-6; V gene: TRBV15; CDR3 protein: CATSRDQAQTGNSPLHF
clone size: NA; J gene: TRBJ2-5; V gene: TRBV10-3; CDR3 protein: CAISDSGGQETQYF
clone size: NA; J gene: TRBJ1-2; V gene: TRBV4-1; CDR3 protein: CASSQWTGITYGYTF
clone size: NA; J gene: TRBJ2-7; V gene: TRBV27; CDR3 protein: CASSPSAGGITYEQYF
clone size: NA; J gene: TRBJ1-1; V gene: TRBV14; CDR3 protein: CASSQNSRNAFF
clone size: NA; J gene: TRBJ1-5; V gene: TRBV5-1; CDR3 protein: CASSPQGLGQPQHF
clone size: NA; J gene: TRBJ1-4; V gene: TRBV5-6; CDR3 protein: CASSPPWGREKLFF
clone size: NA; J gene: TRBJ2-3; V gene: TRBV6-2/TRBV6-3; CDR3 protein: CASSYGTSSTDTQYF
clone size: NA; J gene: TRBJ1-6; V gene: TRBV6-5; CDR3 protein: CASSPHRGLNSPLHF
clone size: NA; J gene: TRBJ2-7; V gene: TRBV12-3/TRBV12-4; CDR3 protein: CASSYYYEQYF
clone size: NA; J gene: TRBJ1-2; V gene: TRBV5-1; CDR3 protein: CASSLRTGGDYGYTF
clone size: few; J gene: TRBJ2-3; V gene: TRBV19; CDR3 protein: CASRPGSADTQYF
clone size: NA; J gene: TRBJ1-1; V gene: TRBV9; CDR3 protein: CASSGQGGGFTEAFF
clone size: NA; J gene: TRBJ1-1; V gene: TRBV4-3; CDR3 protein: CASSQDHRDRDTEAFF
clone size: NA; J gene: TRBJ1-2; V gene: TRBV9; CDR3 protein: CASSVEGLQGYTF
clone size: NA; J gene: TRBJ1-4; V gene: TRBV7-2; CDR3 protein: CASSYSGGEAEKLFF
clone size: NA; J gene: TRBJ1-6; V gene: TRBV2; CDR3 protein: CASPEDRVGSPLHF
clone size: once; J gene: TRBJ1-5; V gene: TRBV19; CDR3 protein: CASTIQTGSQPQHF
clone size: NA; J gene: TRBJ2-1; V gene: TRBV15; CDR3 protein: CATSRGTSRGAMGEQFF
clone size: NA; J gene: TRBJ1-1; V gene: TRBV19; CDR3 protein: CASSIAMGSSNTEAFF
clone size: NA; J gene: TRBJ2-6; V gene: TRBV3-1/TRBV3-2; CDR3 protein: CASSRSSGSPGANVLTF
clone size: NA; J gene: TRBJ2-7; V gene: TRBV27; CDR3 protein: CASTRLAGDNEQYF
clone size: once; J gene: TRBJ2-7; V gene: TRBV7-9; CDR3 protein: CASSRDSTPSIYEQYF
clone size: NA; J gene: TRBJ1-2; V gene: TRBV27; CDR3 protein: CASSFPTGLGYTF